This T cell receptor (beta chain) was captured in a study of OX40 agonist ivuxolimab in advanced cancers. The V and J ends lost 6 bases and 0 bases respectively, with 12 bases between them. The CDR3 extends over 15 amino acids. CDR1 and CDR2 (germline): MNHEY, SVGAGI. Method: immunoSEQ multiplex PCR; TCRdb's copy keeps in-frame clones and lacks some. The profile shows 70,000 to 75,000 clones, roughly 86% of them singletons. This TCR derives from an adult with an advanced solid tumor such as melanoma, head and neck, liver or kidney cancer. The sequenced sample was CD4+ or CD8+ T cells sorted from blood, obtained in a trial of the OX40 agonist ivuxolimab. The rearrangement joins TRBV6-5 to TRBJ1-3; D is unresolved. The CDR3 region has the DNA TGTGCCAGCAGCCCCGACACGAGCTCTGGAAACACCATATATTTT. Translation gives CASSPDTSSGNTIYF.